This record looks at one TCR beta chain sequence and its context. Germline V CDR1 and CDR2: SQVTM, ANQGSEA. The CDR3 consists of 16 residues. V lost 4 bases and J lost 0, with 13 bases in between. Sequencing was performed with immunoSEQ multiplex PCR; in TCRdb, only in-frame clones are kept and a portion is missing. Here the sample spans roughly 120,000 clones, roughly 80% being singletons. Time point here: baseline pretreatment blood. The treatment denotes: 15 Gy SBRT to primary tumor, nephrectomy 4 weeks later. This sample was included in a study of radiation and T cells in renal cell carcinoma. This chain uses TRBV29-1 with TRBJ2-6; perhaps TRBD1 as D (5 bases). The specimen was blood, collected from a patient whose treatment included radiotherapy and nephrectomy. This TCR came from a woman aged 55-69 years with renal cell carcinoma. The CDR3 DNA is TGCAGCGTTGTAGGGGTCACCCGCTCTGGGGCCAACGTCCTGACTTTC. Translating gives CSVVGVTRSGANVLTF.